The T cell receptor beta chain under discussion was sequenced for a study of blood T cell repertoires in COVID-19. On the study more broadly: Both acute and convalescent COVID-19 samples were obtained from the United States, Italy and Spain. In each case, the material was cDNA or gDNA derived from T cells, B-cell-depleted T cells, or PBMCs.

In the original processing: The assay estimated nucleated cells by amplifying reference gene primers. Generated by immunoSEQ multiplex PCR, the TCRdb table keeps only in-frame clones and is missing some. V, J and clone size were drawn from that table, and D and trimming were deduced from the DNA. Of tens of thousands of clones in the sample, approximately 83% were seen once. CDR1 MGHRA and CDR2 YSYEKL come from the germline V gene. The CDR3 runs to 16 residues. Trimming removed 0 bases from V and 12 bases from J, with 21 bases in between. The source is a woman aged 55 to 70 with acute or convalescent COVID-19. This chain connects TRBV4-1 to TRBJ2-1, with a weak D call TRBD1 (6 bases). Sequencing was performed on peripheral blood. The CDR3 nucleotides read TGCGCCAGCAGCCAAGATCCGGGGAAGAGGGGGAGCGGGCAGTTCTTC. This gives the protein CASSQDPGKRGSGQFF.